A single sample is the source of the 17 T cell receptor beta chains below, sequenced in a study of control samples from healthy donors and cancer patients. Data came from immunoSEQ multiplex PCR; TCRdb stores just in-frame clones and leaves some out. The data hold 110,000 or so clones, with 83% observed a single time. The sample was blood. The source is a woman in her forties or fifties in good health.

The chain employs TRBV7-8 and TRBJ1-5, with 11 bases aligning to TRBD1. This CDR3 comprises 16 residues. Germline CDR1 is SGHVS and CDR2 is FQNEAQ. The ends lost 0 bases at V and 6 bases at J; junction bases unmatched: 4. CDR3 DNA: TGTGCCAGCAGCTTAGCCGGAGGGACAGGGGGTCAGCCCCAGCATTTT. Protein: CASSLAGGTGGQPQHF. Complete variable domain (other parts from reference TRBV7-8 and TRBJ1-5): GAGVSQSPRYKVAKRGQDVALRCDPISGHVSLFWYQQALGQGPEFLTYFQNEAQLDKSGLPSDRFFAERPEGSVSTLKIQRTQQEDSAVYLCASSLAGGTGGQPQHFGDGTRLSIL.

Only a few counts were recorded for this clone. The J gene is TRBJ2-3, the V gene TRBV3-1 (or the pseudogene TRBV3-2); D possibly corresponds to TRBD1 (5 bases). Germline CDR1 is LGHDT and CDR2 is YNNKEL (reference sequence). Trimming took 1 base from V and 8 from J, leaving 25 bases between them. The CDR3 totals 18 residues. The chain's CDR3 is CASSQASNFQGPFGTQYF. The CDR3, as DNA: TGTGCCAGCAGCCAAGCTTCTAACTTCCAGGGTCCCTTTGGTACGCAGTATTTT.

This clone was recorded once. The rearrangement uses TRBV27 and TRBJ2-3; TRBD1 matches at 8 bases. V lost 0 bases to trimming and J lost 7 bases; unmatched junction nucleotides: 9. The germline V gene encodes CDR1 MNHEY and CDR2 SMNVEV (reference sequence). The CDR3 runs to 16 residues. The CDR3 bases are TGTGCCAGCAGTTTATCGCTGTCAGGGGGCGCGTATACGCAGTATTTT. Amino acid sequence: CASSLSLSGGAYTQYF.

The J gene is TRBJ1-1, the V gene TRBV19, with 7 bases fitting TRBD1. Germline trimming cut 2 bases from V and 1 base from J; bases unmatched to any gene: 16. The germline CDR1 and CDR2 sequences are LNHDA and SQIVND (reference sequence). The CDR3 spans 19 residues. As DNA, the CDR3 is TGTGCCAGTAGTATACGCTCAATAGATATGAACAGGGGGAACACTGAAGCTTTCTTT. Its protein product is CASSIRSIDMNRGNTEAFF.

This chain uses TRBV19 with TRBJ1-5; 7 nucleotides align to TRBD1. The V segment lost 5 bases and the J segment 3 bases; nucleotides outside the gene matches: 4. The CDR3 totals 14 residues. Germline lookup yields CDR1 LNHDA and CDR2 SQIVND (reference sequence). CDR3 residues: CASSDGTVNQPQHF. As DNA, the CDR3 is TGTGCCAGTAGTGACGGGACAGTCAATCAGCCCCAGCATTTT.

This CDR3 is CASSWGVSYEQYF. DNA for the CDR3: TGTGCCAGCAGCTGGGGAGTATCCTACGAGCAGTACTTC. The chain joins TRBV5-6 to TRBJ2-7; D possibly corresponds to TRBD2 (5 bases). V was trimmed by 3 bases and J by 1 base, leaving 8 bases between them. The CDR3 length is 13 residues. Germline V gives CDR1 SGHDT, CDR2 YYEEEE.

This clone was seen only once. This sequence joins TRBV11-2 and TRBJ2-1; no clear D gene. The CDR3 length is 12 residues. Trimming stripped 5 bases from V and 12 bases from J, with 14 bases between. CDR1 and CDR2 (germline): SGHAT, FQNNGV. The CDR3 DNA reads as TGTGCCAGCAGCCAAGTGGCTGCTGGGCAGTTCTTC. Amino acid sequence: CASSQVAAGQFF. The variable domain in full, completed from reference TRBV11-2 and TRBJ2-1, reads EAGVAQSPRYKIIEKRQSVAFWCNPISGHATLYWYQQILGQGPKLLIQFQNNGVVDDSQLPKDRFSAERLKGVDSTLKIQPAKLEDSAVYLCASSQVAAGQFFGPGTRLTVL.

The genes are TRBV11-2 and TRBJ2-3; the match to TRBD2 covers 7 bases. Germline V gives CDR1 SGHAT, CDR2 FQNNGV. The CDR3 extends over 17 amino acids. The junction had 14 bases not matched to a gene; V was cut back by 5 bases and J by 3 bases. CDR3 sequence reads: CASSISRAAGATDTQYF. In DNA, the CDR3 is TGTGCCAGCAGCATATCCCGGGCGGCGGGAGCGACAGATACGCAGTATTTT.

This chain connects TRBV18 to TRBJ1-4; 8 nucleotides align to TRBD1. Germline CDR1 is KGHSH and CDR2 is LQKENI. The trim removed 3 bases at V and 8 bases at J, leaving 8 bases unmatched. The CDR3 spans 15 residues. The CDR3 protein is CASSPSRTGNEKLFF. DNA of the CDR3: TGTGCCAGCTCACCCTCCCGGACAGGGAACGAAAAACTGTTTTTT.

This chain joins TRBV5-6 and TRBJ1-1; D gene ambiguous. The germline V and J ends were trimmed by 0 bases and 0 bases, with 9 bases remaining between them. CDR1 and CDR2 from the germline V gene are SGHDT and YYEEEE. This CDR3 region has 15 residues. The CDR3 loop reads CASSLEILMNTEAFF. The DNA of the CDR3 is TGTGCCAGCAGCTTGGAAATTCTTATGAACACTGAAGCTTTCTTT.

This clone has just a few counts. V usage is TRBV19 and J usage is TRBJ2-3, with D perhaps matching TRBD1 (6 bases). This CDR3 comprises 13 residues. Deletions cut 6 bases from V and 0 bases from J, with 7 bases between. CDR1 is LNHDA, CDR2 SQIVND, per germline (reference sequence). DNA for the CDR3: TGTGCCAGTAGGGGGACAAGCACAGATACGCAGTATTTT. Amino acids: CASRGTSTDTQYF. Variable domain in full (rest from reference TRBV19 and TRBJ2-3): DGGITQSPKYLFRKEGQNVTLSCEQNLNHDAMYWYRQDPGQGLRLIYYSQIVNDFQKGDIAEGYSVSREKKESFPLTVTSAQKNPTAFYLCASRGTSTDTQYFGPGTRLTVL.

The chain uses TRBV29-1 and TRBJ1-2; D might be TRBD1 (5 bases). Germline V lookup: CDR1 SQVTM, CDR2 ANQGSEA. The CDR3 has 10 residues. The V gene lost 7 bases and the J gene lost 6 bases, with 9 bases spanning the gap. In nucleotides, the CDR3 is TGCAGCGCTGCCAGGGATGGCTACACCTTC. It encodes CSAARDGYTF.

The chain links TRBV12-5 to TRBJ2-2, with D unclear. Per the germline V gene, CDR1 is LGHNT and CDR2 is FRNRAP. V was clipped by 4 bases and J by 0 bases, with 3 bases between them. CDR3 length: 13 amino acids. The CDR3 coding sequence is TGTGCTAGTGGTTCTGCGAACACCGGGGAGCTGTTTTTT. As protein: CASGSANTGELFF.

This clone came up once. This chain connects TRBV28 to TRBJ2-3; a possible D gene is TRBD2 (6 bases). Trimming took off 3 bases at V and 0 bases at J, with 10 bases between the two ends. This CDR3 is built from 15 residues. The germline gives CDR1 MDHEN, CDR2 SYDVKM. CDR3 loop: CASSFSGTSTDTQYF. CDR3 nucleotides: TGTGCCAGCAGTTTCTCAGGGACTAGCACAGATACGCAGTATTTT.

The rearrangement uses TRBV4-2 and TRBJ2-5; no firm D call. The CDR3 is made up of 17 amino acids. Germline CDR1 reads LGHNA; CDR2 reads YNFKEQ. V was cut by 2 bases and J by 4 bases, with 20 bases left in between. The chain's CDR3 is CASSQSGVTRFGETQYF. The CDR3 DNA sequence: TGTGCCAGCAGCCAATCCGGTGTGACGCGCTTCGGAGAGACCCAGTACTTC.

The V gene is TRBV7-9, the J gene TRBJ2-2; 11 positions agree with TRBD2. Germline V lookup: CDR1 SEHNR, CDR2 FQNEAQ (reference sequence). V shed 0 bases and J 5 bases; nucleotides not matched to a gene: 5. The CDR3 has 17 residues. The chain's CDR3 is CASSLAGLAGGTGELFF. In DNA, the CDR3 is TGTGCCAGCAGCTTAGCCGGACTAGCGGGCGGGACCGGGGAGCTGTTTTTT.

This clone has just one count. The chain joins TRBV12-2 to TRBJ1-5. TRBV12-2 is tagged as a pseudogene. This CDR3 region has 10 residues. The CDR3 loop reads CARRSPPQHF. The CDR3 coding sequence is TGTGCAAGGCGCTCTCCCCCCCAGCATTTT.